These T cell receptor beta chains were read from a single sample in a study of cytomegalovirus exposure and HLA in healthy donors. Assay: immunoSEQ multiplex PCR; the TCRdb copy retains only in-frame clones and omits some. This sample has 67,000 or so clones, with approximately 93% found just once. The sequenced material came from PBMCs. All receptors come from a man in his late teens or twenties in good health and CMV-seropositive. The CDR3 runs from the conserved cysteine through the conserved F or W. Each record gives: J gene, V gene, clone size, D gene, CDR3 protein, CDR3 DNA. The D gene is left open where the match is weak. Clone sizes are given selectively: once, few, many, or a class where the clone is expanded.

TRBJ1-2 | TRBV12-5 | once | TRBD1 | CATSGTGNWNYGYTF | TGTGCTACGTCCGGGACAGGGAATTGGAACTATGGCTACACCTTC
TRBJ1-1 | TRBV4-1 | NA | NA | CASSTQGLNTEAFF | TGCGCCAGCAGCACTCAGGGCCTGAACACTGAAGCTTTCTTT
TRBJ2-7 | TRBV6-1 | NA | TRBD1 | CASSPGQGVGQYF | TGTGCCAGCAGCCCTGGACAGGGGGTGGGGCAGTACTTC
TRBJ2-3 | TRBV5-1 | NA | TRBD1 | CASTRAGTGPDTQYF | TGCGCCAGCACCAGAGCCGGGACAGGGCCAGATACGCAGTATTTT
TRBJ2-1 | TRBV6-5 | NA | NA | CASRPARWSYNEQFF | TGTGCCAGCAGACCCGCTAGGTGGTCCTACAATGAGCAGTTCTTC
TRBJ2-3 | TRBV9 | NA | NA | CASSVAQSWTGDHSTDTQYF | TGTGCCAGCAGCGTAGCTCAAAGTTGGACGGGGGACCATAGCACAGATACGCAGTATTTT
TRBJ1-5 | TRBV10-3 | NA | NA | CAITGTLDQPQHF | TGTGCCATCACTGGGACATTGGATCAGCCCCAGCATTTT
TRBJ2-7 | TRBV28 | NA | TRBD1 | CASSSPSGTGDYEQYF | TGTGCCAGCAGTTCGCCCTCTGGGACAGGGGACTACGAGCAGTACTTC
TRBJ1-5 | TRBV9 | NA | TRBD1 | CASSVGQGGQPQHF | TGTGCCAGCAGCGTAGGACAGGGAGGTCAGCCCCAGCATTTT
TRBJ2-2 | TRBV5-5 | NA | NA | CASRTGNTGELFF | TGTGCCAGCAGGACAGGGAACACCGGGGAGCTGTTTTTT
TRBJ1-2 | TRBV5-1 | NA | TRBD1 | CASKIQGNYGYTF | TGCGCCAGTAAGATACAGGGGAACTATGGCTACACCTTC
TRBJ2-3 | TRBV15 | NA | NA | CATSRGASQVDTQYF | TGTGCCACCAGCCGGGGGGCCTCCCAGGTGGATACGCAGTATTTT
TRBJ2-7 | TRBV11-2 | NA | NA | CASRGTAPHEQYF | TGTGCCAGCCGGGGGACAGCCCCCCACGAGCAGTACTTC
TRBJ1-4 | TRBV9 | NA | NA | CASSVEGYVGSGEKLFF | TGTGCCAGCAGCGTAGAAGGATACGTGGGATCGGGGGAAAAACTGTTTTTT
TRBJ1-5 | TRBV6-5 | NA | TRBD1 | CASSYSVGGGQPQHF | TGTGCCAGCAGTTACTCTGTAGGGGGCGGTCAGCCCCAGCATTTT
TRBJ2-5 | TRBV7-9 | NA | NA | CASSPGQGGRAQYF | TGTGCCAGCAGCCCCGGACAGGGCGGGAGGGCCCAGTACTTC
TRBJ1-1 | TRBV5-1 | NA | TRBD1 | CASSLGFLQGSSTEAFF | TGCGCCAGCAGCTTGGGATTTCTACAGGGGTCCAGCACTGAAGCTTTCTTT
TRBJ2-5 | TRBV9 | NA | TRBD1 | CADRGGETQYF | TGTGCCGACAGGGGGGGCGAGACCCAGTACTTC